The 21 T cell receptor beta chains below were found in one sample sequenced in a study of human CD8 memory T cell subsets. The TCR beta sequencing libraries came from UMI-labeled 5' RACE. TCRdb re-called the 5' RACE reads and gives one entry per CDR3 protein, without DNA. In all, the sample yields 9,000 to 13,000 distinct CDR3 sequences. The sequencing sample was made of CD8+ stem-like memory T cells (TSCM and TCM) sorted from PBMCs. Subset: stem-like memory CD8 T cells (TSTEM), CCR7+ PD-1- TIGIT-. Receptor source: a human donor in good health.

The chain is built from TRBV4-1 and TRBJ2-1; the TRBD1 assignment by TCRdb is unverifiable without DNA. Germline-derived CDR1 and CDR2 are MGHRA and YSYEKL. The CDR3 spans 14 residues. The CDR3 is CASSQTGSEGEQFF.

The chain is built from TRBV5-6 and TRBJ2-1; TCRdb designates TRBD1, a call that cannot be tested without DNA. The CDR3 runs 15 residues. Per the germline V gene, CDR1 is SGHDT and CDR2 is YYEEEE. CDR3 sequence reads: CASSLGPGPYNEQFF.

This rearrangement joins TRBV7-9 to TRBJ2-7. Germline V lookup: CDR1 SEHNR, CDR2 FQNEAQ (reference sequence). There are 13 residues in the CDR3. The CDR3 here is CASSRTDTYEQYF.

V is TRBV28 and J is TRBJ1-1. The CDR3 spans 14 residues. Germline CDR1 reads MDHEN; CDR2 reads SYDVKM. The CDR3 is CASSPILENTEAFF.

CDR3 loop: CASSLVTGRTGTEAFF. The chain links TRBV28 to TRBJ1-1; TCRdb's D call, TRBD1, is unchecked because there is no DNA. This CDR3 has 16 residues. Per germline, CDR1 MDHEN and CDR2 SYDVKM.

The chain employs TRBV28 and TRBJ2-5; TCRdb outputs TRBD2, but without DNA this stays unchecked. The CDR3 covers 16 residues. CDR1 and CDR2 (germline): MDHEN, SYDVKM. This CDR3 is CASSSDLAGLQETQYF. Full variable domain (rest looked up from reference TRBV28 and TRBJ2-5): DVKVTQSSRYLVKRTGEKVFLECVQDMDHENMFWYRQDPGLGLRLIYFSYDVKMKEKGDIPEGYSVSREKKERFSLILESASTNQTSMYLCASSSDLAGLQETQYFGPGTRLLVL.

The chain employs TRBV5-6 and TRBJ2-1. Germline V gene lookup returns CDR1 SGHDT and CDR2 YYEEEE. CDR3 length equals 13 residues. CDR3: CASSLDPSYEQFF.

V gene TRBV28 combines with J gene TRBJ2-7; TCRdb names TRBD1, which stays unverified in the absence of DNA. Looked up from germline, CDR1 is MDHEN and CDR2 is SYDVKM. The CDR3 has 13 amino acids. The CDR3 protein is CASSYGGMGEQYF.

This sequence joins TRBV10-3 and TRBJ1-2; TCRdb proposes TRBD1, but this gene call is untestable without DNA. Germline CDR1 ENHRY, CDR2 SYGVKD. This CDR3 spans 11 amino acids. The CDR3 loop is CATRDVYGYTF.

The V call is TRBV5-4, the J call TRBJ2-1; TCRdb outputs TRBD2, but without DNA this stays unchecked. The germline CDR1 and CDR2 sequences are SGHNT and YYREEE (reference sequence). CDR3 length: 16 residues. This chain's CDR3 is CASSPDATSGYNEQFF.

The V gene is TRBV7-6, the J gene TRBJ1-1; TCRdb indicates TRBD1, and absent DNA this call remains unverified. The germline V gene encodes CDR1 SGHVS and CDR2 FNYEAQ. The CDR3 is 14 amino acids. Here the CDR3 reads CASSTDRVNTEAFF.

The V gene is TRBV7-6, the J gene TRBJ1-5; TCRdb proposes TRBD1, but this gene call is untestable without DNA. Germline values: CDR1 SGHVS, CDR2 FNYEAQ. The CDR3 has 16 amino acids. The CDR3 loop reads CASSPYETGNNQPQHF.

This clonotype is identified as medium-sized from frequency. CDR3 protein: CASSLGTGLNEKLFF. The chain uses TRBV28 and TRBJ1-4; the TRBD1 assignment by TCRdb is unverifiable without DNA. Germline V lookup: CDR1 MDHEN, CDR2 SYDVKM. This CDR3 has 15 residues. Full variable domain (outside the CDR3, taken from reference TRBV28 and TRBJ1-4): DVKVTQSSRYLVKRTGEKVFLECVQDMDHENMFWYRQDPGLGLRLIYFSYDVKMKEKGDIPEGYSVSREKKERFSLILESASTNQTSMYLCASSLGTGLNEKLFFGSGTQLSVL.

The chain employs TRBV5-1 and TRBJ1-1; TCRdb lists TRBD1, though no DNA is available to test this call. CDR3 length: 18 amino acids. Germline V CDR1 and CDR2: SGHRS, YFSETQ. The CDR3 is CASSLVPWDMAVNTEAFF.

By frequency, this clonotype registers medium-sized (0.01 to 0.1%). The chain employs TRBV10-2 and TRBJ2-3; TCRdb indicates TRBD2, and absent DNA this call remains unverified. Germline assignment: CDR1 WSHSY and CDR2 SAAADI. The CDR3 covers 16 residues. CDR3 in amino acids: CASRRGTSEVKDTQYF.

The chain carries TRBV29-1 and TRBJ2-7; the TRBD1 assignment by TCRdb is unverifiable without DNA. The germline V gene has CDR1 SQVTM and CDR2 ANQGSEA. The CDR3 contains 13 residues. The CDR3 sequence is CSVVVSPSGRQYF.

Judged by frequency, this clonotype is medium-sized. The chain combines TRBV2 with TRBJ2-3; TCRdb lists TRBD2, though no DNA is available to test this call. CDR3 size: 15 residues. Germline V lookup: CDR1 SNHLY, CDR2 FYNNEI. CDR3 in amino acids: CASSPGTSSTDTQYF.

This chain joins TRBV27 and TRBJ2-1. This CDR3 is 15 amino acids long. Per germline, CDR1 MNHEY and CDR2 SMNVEV (reference sequence). CDR3 protein: CASRRSGSTHNEQFF.

The chain uses TRBV20-1 and TRBJ2-7. The CDR3 is 13 amino acids. Per germline, CDR1 DFQATT and CDR2 SNEGSKA (reference sequence). This chain's CDR3 is CSARSSTGYEQYF.

This chain uses TRBV11-2 with TRBJ1-2; TCRdb lists TRBD1, though no DNA is available to test this call. The germline V gene has CDR1 SGHAT and CDR2 FQNNGV. The CDR3 extends over 15 amino acids. The CDR3: CASSLNRAMDYGYTF.

Measured by frequency, this clonotype is medium-sized. The chain is built from TRBV28 and TRBJ2-5; TCRdb returns TRBD2, unconfirmable since there is no DNA. In germline, CDR1 is MDHEN, CDR2 SYDVKM. The CDR3 is 16 amino acids. The CDR3 is CASSRGTSGRQETQYF.